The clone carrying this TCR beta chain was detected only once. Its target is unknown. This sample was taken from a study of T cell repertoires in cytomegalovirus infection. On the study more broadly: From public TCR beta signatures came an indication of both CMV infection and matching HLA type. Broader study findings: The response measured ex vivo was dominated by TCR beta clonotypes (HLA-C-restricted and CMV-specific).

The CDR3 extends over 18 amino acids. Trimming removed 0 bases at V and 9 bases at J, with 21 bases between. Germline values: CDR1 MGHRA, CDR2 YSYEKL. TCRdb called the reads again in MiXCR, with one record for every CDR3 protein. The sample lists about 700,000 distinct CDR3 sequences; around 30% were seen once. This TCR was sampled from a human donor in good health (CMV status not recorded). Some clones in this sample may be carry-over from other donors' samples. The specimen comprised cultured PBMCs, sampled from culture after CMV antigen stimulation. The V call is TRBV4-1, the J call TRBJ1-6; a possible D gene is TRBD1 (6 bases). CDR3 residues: CASSQEETGPLWISPLHF. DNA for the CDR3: TGCGCCAGCAGCCAAGAGGAGACAGGTCCGCTTTGGATTTCACCCCTCCACTTT.